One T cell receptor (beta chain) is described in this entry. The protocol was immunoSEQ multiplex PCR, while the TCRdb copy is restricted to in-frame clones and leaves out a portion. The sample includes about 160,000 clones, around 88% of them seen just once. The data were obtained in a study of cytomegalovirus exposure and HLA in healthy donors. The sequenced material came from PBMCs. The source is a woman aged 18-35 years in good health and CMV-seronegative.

The chain's CDR3 is CSVLDSPNTGELFF. The CDR3 nucleotides are TGCAGCGTGCTGGACAGCCCGAACACCGGGGAGCTGTTTTTT. The chain carries TRBV29-1 and TRBJ2-2; maybe TRBD1 (6 bases). The CDR3 loop spans 14 amino acids. Germline V CDR1 and CDR2: SQVTM, ANQGSEA. Trimming took off 6 bases at V and 0 bases at J, with 11 bases between the two ends.